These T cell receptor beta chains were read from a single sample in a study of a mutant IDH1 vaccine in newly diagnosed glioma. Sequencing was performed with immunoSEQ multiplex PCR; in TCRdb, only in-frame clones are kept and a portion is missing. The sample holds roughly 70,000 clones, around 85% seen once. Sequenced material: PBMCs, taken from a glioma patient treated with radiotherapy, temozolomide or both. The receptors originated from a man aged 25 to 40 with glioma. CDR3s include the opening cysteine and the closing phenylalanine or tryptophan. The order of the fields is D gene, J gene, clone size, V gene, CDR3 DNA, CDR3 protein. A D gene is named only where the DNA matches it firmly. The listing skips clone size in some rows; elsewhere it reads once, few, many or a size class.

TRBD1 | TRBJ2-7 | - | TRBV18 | TGTGCCAGCTCACCTTCGAGACAGGGATCCTACGAGCAGTACTTC | CASSPSRQGSYEQYF
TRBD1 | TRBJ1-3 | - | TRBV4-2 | TGTGCCAGCAGCCAGGCGACAGGGGTAGGATCTGGAAACACCATATATTTT | CASSQATGVGSGNTIYF
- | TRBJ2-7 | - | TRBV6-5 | TGTGCCAGCAGGCTGTCGGGGTATAGGGACGAGCAGTACTTC | CASRLSGYRDEQYF
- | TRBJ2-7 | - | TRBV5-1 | TGCGCCAGCAGCTTCGGGATTAACTACGAGCAGTACTTC | CASSFGINYEQYF
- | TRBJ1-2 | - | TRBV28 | TGTGCCAGCAGTTTCCCAAGCGACTTCGGCGGCTATGGCTACACCTTC | CASSFPSDFGGYGYTF
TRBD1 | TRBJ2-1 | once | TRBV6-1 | TGTGCCAGCAGTGAAGTCCCGGGACAGAGAAACAATGAGCAGTTCTTC | CASSEVPGQRNNEQFF
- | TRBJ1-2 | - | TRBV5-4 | TGTGCCAGCAGCTTATCCCGCATGACGACTAACTATGGCTACACCTTC | CASSLSRMTTNYGYTF
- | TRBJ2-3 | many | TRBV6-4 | TGTGCCAGCAAAGAACAGGGCACAGATACGCAGTATTTT | CASKEQGTDTQYF
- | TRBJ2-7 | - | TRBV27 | TGTGCCAGCAGTCTCACCTTTACAGGGTTGACCTACGAGCAGTACTTC | CASSLTFTGLTYEQYF
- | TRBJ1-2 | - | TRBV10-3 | TGTGCCATCAGTGAGTCTGCGGGCGGAGGCTACACCTTC | CAISESAGGGYTF
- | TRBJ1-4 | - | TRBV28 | TGTGCCAGCAGTACAAGCAGCTTGCATGAAAAACTGTTTTTT | CASSTSSLHEKLFF
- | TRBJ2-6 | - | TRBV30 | TGTGCCATGGCCTCTGGGGCCAACGTCCTGACTTTC | CAMASGANVLTF
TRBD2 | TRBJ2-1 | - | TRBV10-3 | TGTGCCATCAGTGAATCTAGCCTAGCGGGGGGAAACTACAATGAGCAGTTCTTC | CAISESSLAGGNYNEQFF
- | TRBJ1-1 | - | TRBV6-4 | TGTGCCAGCAGGCCAGGGAGTTGGAAGGGAGAAGCTTTCTTT | CASRPGSWKGEAFF
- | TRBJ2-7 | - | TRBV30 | TGTGCCTATATGTTTTCCAGCGAGCAGTACTTC | CAYMFSSEQYF
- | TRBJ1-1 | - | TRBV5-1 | TGCGCCAGCAATCCGACGGTGGGGCCTACTGAAGCTTTCTTT | CASNPTVGPTEAFF
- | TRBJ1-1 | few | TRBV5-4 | TGTGCCAGCAGCCCAGGGGACTTACTCACTGAAGCTTTCTTT | CASSPGDLLTEAFF
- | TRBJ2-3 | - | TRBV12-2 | TGTGCAAGTCGCTTAGAAAGTTGGGACATGAGCACAGATACGCAGTATTTT | CASRLESWDMSTDTQYF
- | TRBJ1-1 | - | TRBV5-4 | TGTGCCAGCAGCCCGCCCGGAGGCGGGAACACTGAAGCTTTCTTT | CASSPPGGGNTEAFF
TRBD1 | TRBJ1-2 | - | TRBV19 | TGTGCCAGTAGAGACTTGTCGGGACAGGGGTTGGACTATGGCTACACCTTC | CASRDLSGQGLDYGYTF
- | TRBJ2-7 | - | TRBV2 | TGTGCCAGCAGTGAAGCGCCTGGGGCTGTTGGTGAGCAGTACTTC | CASSEAPGAVGEQYF
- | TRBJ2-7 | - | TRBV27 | TGTGCCAGCAGCCGACAAGAGGGGGCGGGACAGTACTTC | CASSRQEGAGQYF
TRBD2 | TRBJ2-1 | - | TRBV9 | TGTGCCAGCAGCGCCGGGACTAGCGCAACCTACAATGAGCAGTTCTTC | CASSAGTSATYNEQFF
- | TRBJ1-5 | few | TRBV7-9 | TGTGCCAGCAGCTTAGCAGGGGATCGGCCCCAGCATTTT | CASSLAGDRPQHF
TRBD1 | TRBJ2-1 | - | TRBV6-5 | TGTGCCAGTCAAAGGGACAGGGGCTCCTACAATGAGCAGTTCTTC | CASQRDRGSYNEQFF
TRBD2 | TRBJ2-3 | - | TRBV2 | TGTGCCAGCAGTGATAGCGGGTTATACACTAGCACAGATACGCAGTATTTT | CASSDSGLYTSTDTQYF
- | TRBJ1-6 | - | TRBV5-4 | TGTGCCAGCAGCGCAGACTTGTCACCCCTCCACTTT | CASSADLSPLHF
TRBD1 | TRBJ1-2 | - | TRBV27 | TGTGCCACCCGACTAATCAGGGGGCTGGACTATGGCTACACCTTC | CATRLIRGLDYGYTF
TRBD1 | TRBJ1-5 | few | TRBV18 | TGTGCCAGCTCGGTGGACAGGGCTGGCTTCTCTAGCAATCAGCCCCAGCATTTT | CASSVDRAGFSSNQPQHF
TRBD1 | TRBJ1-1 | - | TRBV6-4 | TGTGCCAGCAGTGACTCCCCAGGGGGGCAAGCTTTCTTT | CASSDSPGGQAFF
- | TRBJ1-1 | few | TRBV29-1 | TGCAGCGTTGAAAGGGTCGGATCGATGAACACTGAAGCTTTCTTT | CSVERVGSMNTEAFF
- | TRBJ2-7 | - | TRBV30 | TGTGCCTGGAGTGTAAGGGGGTCCTACGAGCAGTACTTC | CAWSVRGSYEQYF
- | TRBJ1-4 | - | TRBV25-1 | TGTGCCAGCAGTGGCTGGGGGACTGAAAAACTGTTTTTT | CASSGWGTEKLFF
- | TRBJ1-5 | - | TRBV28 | TGTGCCAGCAGCCACCAGGGTTTAGGTCAGCCCCAGCATTTT | CASSHQGLGQPQHF
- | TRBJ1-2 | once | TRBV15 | TGTGCCACCAGCAGAGGCCGCAGGGGCTCCGGTTTAGATGGCTACACCTTC | CATSRGRRGSGLDGYTF
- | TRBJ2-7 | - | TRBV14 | TGTGCCAGCAGCCAAGGGCCTCAGGGAAGGAACTACGAGCAGTACTTC | CASSQGPQGRNYEQYF
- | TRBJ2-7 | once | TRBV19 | TGTGCCAGTAGTATAAACTACGAGCAGTACTTC | CASSINYEQYF
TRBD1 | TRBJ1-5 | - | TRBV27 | TGTGCCAGCAGTTTCGGACAGGGGACTTGGGGCAATCAGCCCCAGCATTTT | CASSFGQGTWGNQPQHF
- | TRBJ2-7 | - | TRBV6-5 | TGTGCCAGCAGTTTGGGGGCGACAGGAAGATCCTACGAGCAGTACTTC | CASSLGATGRSYEQYF
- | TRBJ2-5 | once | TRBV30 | TGTGCCTGGATCGAAGGGGTAATGGAGACCCAGTACTTC | CAWIEGVMETQYF
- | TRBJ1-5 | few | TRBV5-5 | TGTGCCAGCAGCTTGGCCCCCGGAGGGGTGAATCAGCCCCAGCATTTT | CASSLAPGGVNQPQHF